The 8 T cell receptor beta chains reported below all come from one sample, sequenced in a study of T cell responses to AZD1222 COVID-19 vaccine. Data came from immunoSEQ multiplex PCR; TCRdb stores just in-frame clones and leaves some out. This table has fewer than 85,000 clones, roughly 84% appearing once. This material consisted of peripheral blood, taken 28 days after the second AZD1222 dose. The source of these receptors is an adult who received the AZD1222 COVID-19 vaccine.

The gene calls are TRBV7-9 and TRBJ1-1; D is unresolved. Germline assignment: CDR1 SEHNR and CDR2 FQNEAQ (reference sequence). V was shortened by 5 bases and J by 0 bases, with 7 bases between the two germline ends. The CDR3 runs to 13 residues. The CDR3 loop is CASSRSLNTEAFF. Here the CDR3 DNA reads TGTGCCAGCAGCCGTTCACTGAACACTGAAGCTTTCTTT.

This clone was counted a few times. J is TRBJ1-2 and V is TRBV18; TRBD1 might be the D (5 bases). Trimming pared 0 bases from V and 8 bases from J, leaving 13 bases between. Germline lookup yields CDR1 KGHSH and CDR2 LQKENI. The CDR3 is 14 residues long. CDR3 DNA: TGTGCCAGCTCACCACCGGTGCAGGGAAGCGGCTACACCTTC. As protein: CASSPPVQGSGYTF.

This clone has only one observation. The chain is built from TRBV18 and TRBJ2-7; D tentatively fits TRBD1 or TRBD2 (5 bases each). V was shortened by 6 bases and J by 4 bases, with 19 bases between the two germline ends. The CDR3 spans 15 residues. Germline V gene lookup returns CDR1 KGHSH and CDR2 LQKENI. In DNA, the CDR3 is TGTGCCAGCTCGTCATCCGGGACGGCGATTTACGAGCAGTACTTC. It yields the protein CASSSSGTAIYEQYF.

This clone has only one observation. CDR3 DNA sequence: TGTGCCAGCAGTCCCCCGGGGGGGATCTACGAGCAGTACTTC. This translates into CASSPPGGIYEQYF. The rearrangement links TRBV27 to TRBJ2-7, with 8 bases identical to TRBD2. Germline values: CDR1 MNHEY, CDR2 SMNVEV (reference sequence). The CDR3 loop spans 14 amino acids. J lost 3 bases, V lost 5 bases, and 6 bases had no gene match.

CDR3 nucleotides: TGTGCCAGCAGTTTGGTTTCTGAAGCTTTCTTT. It yields the protein CASSLVSEAFF. The V call is TRBV28, the J call TRBJ1-1; D is ambiguous. Germline V lookup: CDR1 MDHEN, CDR2 SYDVKM. This CDR3 has 11 amino acids. With 3 bases removed from V and 6 bases from J, the gap between germline ends came to 5 bases.

The chain combines TRBV18 with TRBJ2-7; tentatively, D is TRBD1 (6 bases). V shed 2 bases and J shed 6 bases, with 8 bases lying between them. The germline CDR1 and CDR2 sequences are KGHSH and LQKENI. The CDR3 length is 12 residues. The CDR3 nucleotides read TGTGCCAGCTCACCAGGGGGCGGCGAGCAGTACTTC. Translated: CASSPGGGEQYF.

This chain links TRBV5-4 with TRBJ2-1, with D possibly TRBD2 on 5 matching bases. The CDR3 has 17 amino acids. V dropped 0 bases and J dropped 1 base, with 14 bases sitting between them. In germline, CDR1 is SGHNT, CDR2 YYREEE (reference sequence). CDR3 DNA sequence: TGTGCCAGCAGCTTGGGTGGGCGGGCGGATTCCTACAATGAGCAGTTCTTC. Translated, it gives CASSLGGRADSYNEQFF.

This sequence joins TRBV27 and TRBJ2-2; 7 positions match TRBD1. The CDR3 contains 20 residues. The germline V gene encodes CDR1 MNHEY and CDR2 SMNVEV (reference sequence). With 7 bases clipped from V and 2 bases from J, the junction kept 22 bases outside the gene matches. The CDR3 spells CASTPLPKALRTGNTGELFF. CDR3 sequence (DNA): TGTGCCAGCACCCCACTCCCCAAAGCCCTAAGGACAGGCAACACCGGGGAGCTGTTTTTT.